The 10 T cell receptor beta chains below come from one sample, sequenced in a study of high-grade serous ovarian cancer treatment subgroups. Assay: immunoSEQ multiplex PCR; the TCRdb copy retains only in-frame clones and omits some. The repertoire consists of 1,500 to 2,500 clones, with around 70% occurring once and the leading ten covering about 19%. Tumor samples were obtained before definitive surgery or chemotherapy. The sequenced sample consisted of tumor tissue. These receptors all come from a human donor with high-grade serous ovarian cancer.

This clone came up once. The V gene is TRBV5-4, the J gene TRBJ1-4, with D possibly matching TRBD1 (5 bases). Between the trimmed V and J ends, which lost 6 bases and 0 bases, there was a span of 15 bases. Germline V gives CDR1 SGHNT, CDR2 YYREEE (reference sequence). This CDR3 has 16 amino acids. This chain's CDR3 is CASIRRDLATNEKLFF. The CDR3 DNA sequence: TGTGCCAGCATCCGACGGGACCTCGCAACTAATGAAAAACTGTTTTTT.

The chain recombines TRBV11-3 with TRBJ2-5; 7 bases map to TRBD2. The V gene end was trimmed by 5 bases and the J gene end by 1 base; junction bases not matched to a gene: 7. The CDR3 sequence is 15 residues long. Germline V gene data show CDR1 as SGHNT and CDR2 as YENEEA. Written as DNA, the CDR3 is TGTGCCAGCAGCCCCGGGGAGCGGGGCCAAGAGACCCAGTACTTC. Translated, it gives CASSPGERGQETQYF. The whole variable domain, remainder taken from reference TRBV11-3 and TRBJ2-5, is EAGVVQSPRYKIIEKKQPVAFWCNPISGHNTLYWYLQNLGQGPELLIRYENEEAVDDSQLPKDRFSAERLKGVDSTLKIQPAELGDSAVYLCASSPGERGQETQYFGPGTRLLVL.

V and J are TRBV14 and TRBJ2-1; perhaps TRBD2 as D (5 bases). Germline V lookup: CDR1 SGHDN, CDR2 FVKESK. The V and J ends lost 4 bases and 15 bases respectively, with 13 bases between them. CDR3 length: 11 amino acids. The CDR3 spells CASSRYWEWFF. The DNA of the CDR3 is TGTGCCAGCAGCCGTTATTGGGAGTGGTTCTTC.

CDR3 loop: CASSVRLQHARNTIYF. The CDR3 bases are TGTGCCAGCAGTGTTAGACTACAACACGCACGAAACACCATATATTTT. The V gene is TRBV21-1, the J gene TRBJ1-3. TRBV21-1 is a known pseudogene. This CDR3 region has 16 residues.

This clone was observed a few times. V usage is TRBV18 and J usage is TRBJ2-3, with 9 bases fitting TRBD1. The CDR3 spans 15 residues. CDR1 and CDR2 (germline): KGHSH, LQKENI. The V gene end was trimmed by 4 bases and the J gene end by 0 bases; junction bases not matched to a gene: 2. The CDR3 region is CASSRTGASTDTQYF. CDR3 nucleotide sequence: TGTGCCAGCTCACGGACAGGGGCGAGCACAGATACGCAGTATTTT.

The chain uses TRBV5-8 and TRBJ2-3; D unclear. The CDR3 extends over 15 amino acids. The germline gives CDR1 SGHTS, CDR2 YDEGEE. V shed 0 bases and J shed 0 bases, with 8 bases lying between them. The CDR3 DNA is TGTGCCAGCAGCTTGGGGGGTACTAGCACAGATACGCAGTATTTT. Encoded protein: CASSLGGTSTDTQYF.

The chain has TRBV21-1 and TRBJ2-5; TRBD2 reflects the table's D call only, with no check against the DNA. TRBV21-1 is flagged as a pseudogene. The CDR3 runs 17 residues. CDR3 nucleotides: TGTGCCAGCAGCAAAGGGAGGGCTAGCGGAAACCAAGAGACCCAGTACTTC. This gives the protein CASSKGRASGNQETQYF.

This chain uses TRBV6-1 with TRBJ1-4; 7 positions match TRBD1. This CDR3 region has 13 residues. The germline V gene encodes CDR1 MNHNS and CDR2 SASEGT. The ends lost 11 bases at V and 5 bases at J; junction bases unmatched: 8. This chain's CDR3 is CAGYDRENEKLFF. The CDR3 coding sequence is TGTGCCGGATACGACAGGGAGAATGAAAAACTGTTTTTT.

This clone was counted only a few times. The chain is built from TRBV7-9 and TRBJ2-1; perhaps TRBD1 as D (6 bases). V dropped 1 base and J dropped 9 bases, with 10 bases sitting between them. The V gene's germline CDR1 is SEHNR and CDR2 FQNEAQ (reference sequence). CDR3 size: 13 residues. The CDR3 protein is CASSLGGQIEQFF. CDR3 sequence (DNA): TGTGCCAGCAGCTTAGGGGGGCAGATTGAGCAGTTCTTC.

This clone has just one count. The chain is built from TRBV5-4 and TRBJ1-1, with D hard to call. CDR1 and CDR2 from the germline V gene are SGHNT and YYREEE (reference sequence). This CDR3 spans 14 amino acids. Trimming took 5 bases from V and 3 from J, leaving 14 bases between them. CDR3 residues: CASRSDLADTEAFF. CDR3 nucleotide sequence: TGTGCCAGCAGATCTGACCTGGCTGACACTGAAGCTTTCTTT.